This T cell receptor (beta chain) is from a study of PD-1 blockade in classical Hodgkin lymphoma. General study points: CD4+ but not CD8+ TCR diversity rose significantly by C4D1. Possibly reflecting disease activity or prior therapy, repertoire differences have causes that remain undefined. In newly diagnosed patients, baseline TCR diversity was reportedly below that of healthy donors. Complete responders matched newly diagnosed patients in baseline diversity.

The junction had 18 bases not matched to a gene; V was cut back by 1 base and J by 13 bases. There are 16 residues in the CDR3. Germline V gene sequence: CDR1 SGHTA, CDR2 FQGNSA. As for this clone: Its antigen is unidentified.

Time point meaning: cycle 4 day 1 (C4D1), after less than 7 weeks of nivolumab. Every patient had relapsed following autologous stem cell transplantation, and cohorts differed in brentuximab vedotin exposure. Profiled with immunoSEQ multiplex PCR; TCRdb holds only in-frame clones, not every one. The sample yields about 44,000 clones, 66% seen once. V gene TRBV7-2 combines with J gene TRBJ2-5, with 7 bases that match TRBD2. Sequences were derived from peripheral blood mononuclear cells (PBMCs), sampled before the fourth cycle of nivolumab. The sequence was obtained from a human donor with classical Hodgkin lymphoma. The CDR3, as DNA: TGTGCCAGCAGCTTAGAGGGAGGGCTGGGGTCTCAGCATCGGTACTTC. It encodes CASSLEGGLGSQHRYF.